The rows below give T cell receptor beta chains drawn from one sample of a study of T cell repertoires in cytomegalovirus infection. In TCRdb, the reads were re-called with MiXCR into one record per CDR3 protein. The data show about 920,000 distinct CDR3 sequences, with 31% seen just once and around 15% held by the top ten. For these TCRs, the target antigens are not known. Sequences were derived from cultured CD8+ T cells from PBMCs, sampled from culture after CMV antigen stimulation. The receptors originated from a human donor in good health (CMV status not recorded). Some clones in this sample may be carry-over from other donors' samples. Each CDR3 is given with its conserved first and last residue. A D gene is named only where the DNA matches it firmly. Only part of the rows carry a size: once, few, many, or a class if the clone is expanded.

J gene | V gene | D gene | clone size | CDR3 protein | CDR3 DNA
TRBJ2-3 | TRBV5-4 | . | . | CASSLMGENTDTQYF | TGTGCCAGCAGCTTGATGGGGGAAAACACAGATACGCAGTATTTT
TRBJ2-1 | TRBV11-3 | . | . | CTSSPTANPDNEQFF | TGTACCAGCAGCCCGACAGCCAACCCCGACAATGAGCAGTTCTTC
TRBJ1-2 | TRBV6-2/TRBV6-3 | . | . | CASSYDLRNYTF | TGTGCCAGCAGTTACGACCTGCGGAACTACACCTTC
TRBJ1-2 | TRBV11-1 | . | . | CASSLRDPFYGYTF | TGTGCCAGCAGCCTCCGGGACCCCTTCTATGGCTACACCTTC
TRBJ2-6 | TRBV25-1 | . | . | CASSGKPTGSSGANVLTF | TGTGCCAGCAGTGGCAAACCTACAGGGAGCTCTGGGGCCAACGTCCTGACTTTC
TRBJ2-3 | TRBV12-3/TRBV12-4 | . | . | CASTPWGEASDTQYF | TGTGCCAGCACTCCCTGGGGGGAGGCTTCAGATACGCAGTATTTT
TRBJ2-2 | TRBV6-5 | . | . | CASSYWGGTGELFF | TGTGCCAGCAGTTATTGGGGTGGAACCGGGGAGCTGTTTTTT
TRBJ1-1 | TRBV10-3 | . | . | CAINPGFDTEAFF | TGTGCCATCAACCCCGGGTTCGACACTGAAGCTTTCTTT
TRBJ2-1 | TRBV7-8 | . | . | CASSLASHGSYNEQFF | TGTGCCAGCAGCTTAGCCAGTCACGGGTCCTACAATGAGCAGTTCTTC
TRBJ1-2 | TRBV6-6 | . | few | CASSYSELVTGNYGYTF | TGTGCCAGCAGTTACTCGGAGTTGGTAACGGGAAACTATGGCTACACCTTC
TRBJ1-4 | TRBV7-6 | . | . | CASSSDGPGEKLFF | TGTGCCAGCAGCTCAGACGGCCCGGGGGAAAAACTGTTTTTT
TRBJ2-1 | TRBV6-2/TRBV6-3 | TRBD2 | few | CASSYAGREQFF | TGTGCCAGCAGTTACGCCGGGAGGGAGCAGTTCTTC
TRBJ2-3 | TRBV4-2 | TRBD2 | few | CASSQVGGASGDTQYF | TGTGCCAGCAGCCAAGTGGGTGGGGCTAGCGGAGATACGCAGTATTTT
TRBJ2-1 | TRBV7-8 | . | . | CAGSFSTYEQFF | TGTGCCGGCAGCTTTTCAACGTATGAGCAGTTCTTC
TRBJ1-5 | TRBV5-1 | TRBD1 | . | CASSTTGSGNQPQHF | TGCGCCAGCAGCACGACAGGGTCCGGCAATCAGCCCCAGCATTTT
TRBJ1-5 | TRBV28 | . | . | CASSFGAYSNQPQHF | TGTGCCAGCAGTTTTGGAGCCTATAGCAATCAGCCCCAGCATTTT
TRBJ1-1 | TRBV15 | . | . | CATSAHRGNTEAFF | TGTGCCACCAGCGCCCACAGAGGGAACACTGAAGCTTTCTTT
TRBJ2-1 | TRBV11-3 | TRBD2 | . | CASSSRRGERGNKQFF | TGTGCCAGCAGCTCCCGACGGGGGGAGCGGGGGAATAAGCAGTTCTTC
TRBJ1-1 | TRBV28 | . | few | CASSSLHRPGKSNTEAFF | TGTGCCAGCAGTTCTTTGCATAGGCCAGGGAAATCGAACACTGAAGCTTTCTTT
TRBJ1-2 | TRBV7-2 | TRBD1 | many | CASYGGTGAHYGYTF | TGTGCCAGCTACGGGGGGACAGGGGCCCACTATGGCTACACCTTC
TRBJ2-1 | TRBV6-1 | TRBD1 | . | CASSENRGKYNEQFF | TGTGCCAGCAGTGAAAACAGGGGGAAGTACAATGAGCAGTTCTTC
TRBJ2-1 | TRBV12-3/TRBV12-4 | . | few | CASSPGHGPGNEQFF | TGTGCCAGCAGTCCAGGACACGGCCCTGGGAATGAGCAGTTCTTC